This T cell receptor beta chain appears in the sequencing data of a study of blood T cell repertoires in COVID-19. Study summary: Specimens from acute and convalescent COVID-19 originated in the United States, Italy and Spain. Sources were T cells, B-cell-depleted T cells, or PBMCs; the material itself was cDNA or gDNA.

The length of the CDR3 is 14 residues. V gave up 1 base and J gave up 6 bases; unmatched junction bases: 2. Germline CDR1 and CDR2: SGHVS and FQNEAQ. To note about this clone: The same CDR3 also results from other DNA sequences found in this sample.

In the original processing: Reference gene primer amplification gave nucleated cell count estimates. Data came from immunoSEQ multiplex PCR; TCRdb stores just in-frame clones and leaves some out. V and J calls and clone size are as listed in that table; D and trimming were resolved from the DNA. The top ten hold around 10% of the sample, which has 75,000 to 100,000 clones, approximately 87% seen once. The origin of this receptor is a human donor in a cohort sampled during active COVID-19. This rearrangement joins TRBV7-8 to TRBJ1-5; 8 nucleotides agree with TRBD1. The sample was peripheral blood. The CDR3 region has the DNA TGTGCCAGCAGCTTAGACAGGGGGGGTCAGCCCCAGCATTTT. This encodes CASSLDRGGQPQHF.